A selection of T cell receptor beta chains follows, all from one sample in a study of siplizumab effects on memory and regulatory T cells. This table comes from immunoSEQ multiplex PCR, and its TCRdb copy is limited to in-frame clones, with some not included. The sample lists more than 95,000 clones; roughly 94% were seen once. Sequencing was done on a sample of non-Treg CD4+ T cells sorted from blood. The receptor set was obtained from a human donor in good health. Each CDR3 is given with its conserved first and last residue. A D gene is named only where the DNA matches it firmly. Clone size is given for some rows only: seen once, a few or many times, or a class if the clone is expanded.

clone_size,d_call,j_call,v_call,cdr3_nt,cdr3_aa
NA,NA,TRBJ2-3,TRBV7-2,TGTGCCAGCAGCTCAGGGACTCCGGCAGATACGCAGTATTTT,CASSSGTPADTQYF
NA,NA,TRBJ2-7,TRBV12-5,TGTGCTAGTGCCCCGCGGGGGCCCTCCTACGAGCAGTACTTC,CASAPRGPSYEQYF
NA,TRBD2,TRBJ2-3,TRBV25-1,TGTGCCAGCAGTGTAGCGGGCACTAGCACAGATACGCAGTATTTT,CASSVAGTSTDTQYF
once,NA,TRBJ2-7,TRBV5-6,TGTGCCAGCAGCTTCGGACTGTCAGCTTCCTACGAGCAGTACTTC,CASSFGLSASYEQYF
NA,NA,TRBJ2-7,TRBV7-6,TGTGCCAGCAGCTTAGTAGTCCCCGCGTCCCAGGGGAGAGGCTACGAGCAGTACTTC,CASSLVVPASQGRGYEQYF
NA,NA,TRBJ2-7,TRBV12-5,TGTGCTAGTGGCCATGGGGCTTCAGCCTACGAGCAGTACTTC,CASGHGASAYEQYF
NA,TRBD1,TRBJ2-2,TRBV7-9,TGTGCCAGCAGACCTCCCGGAGACAGGGCATCCGGGGAGCTGTTTTTT,CASRPPGDRASGELFF
NA,NA,TRBJ2-2,TRBV5-1,TGCGCCAGCAGCTCACCCGGGACAACTCCCGGGGAGCTGTTTTTT,CASSSPGTTPGELFF
NA,NA,TRBJ1-2,TRBV5-4,TGTGCCAGCAGGGCTGGTGGCAGGGTGTTTGACTATGGCTACACCTTC,CASRAGGRVFDYGYTF
NA,TRBD2,TRBJ2-3,TRBV7-9,TGTGCCAGCAGCTTAGGGGCTAGCGGGAGCCGCTCAGATACGCAGTATTTT,CASSLGASGSRSDTQYF
NA,NA,TRBJ1-1,TRBV18,TGTGCCAGCTCACCATTGGTGGCGAACACTGAAGCTTTCTTT,CASSPLVANTEAFF
NA,NA,TRBJ1-2,TRBV2,TGTGCCAGCAGTGAAGCGCTGAAAGGGAGTGGCTACACCTTC,CASSEALKGSGYTF
NA,NA,TRBJ1-6,TRBV6-6,TGTGCCAGCAGTTATGGGCTTGAACCCCTCCACTTT,CASSYGLEPLHF
once,TRBD1,TRBJ1-2,TRBV18,TGTGCCAGCTCACCACCCGGGACAGGGGGTGGCTACACCTTC,CASSPPGTGGGYTF
NA,NA,TRBJ1-5,TRBV5-4,TGTGCCAGCAGCAAAAAAATTCCGGGACAAAGCAATCAGCCCCAGCATTTT,CASSKKIPGQSNQPQHF
NA,NA,TRBJ1-2,TRBV6-5,TGTGCCAGCAGGGAAGCCCAAATCTATGGCTACACCTTC,CASREAQIYGYTF
NA,NA,TRBJ2-3,TRBV9,TGTGCCAGCAGCGTAAGTCTAGCGGACAGAGATACGCAGTATTTT,CASSVSLADRDTQYF
NA,TRBD1,TRBJ1-5,TRBV2,TGTGCCAGCAGTTACAGGGGAACTAGCAATCAGCCCCAGCATTTT,CASSYRGTSNQPQHF